This TCR beta chain was profiled in a study of T-cell memory formation after mild COVID-19. As to this clonotype: Its antigen remains unidentified.

Via MiXCR, TCRdb re-called the 5' RACE reads, giving one row per CDR3 protein. The top ten hold approximately 3.4% of the sample, which has roughly 250,000 distinct CDR3 sequences, less than 20% seen once. This CDR3 has 14 residues. Trimming took 5 bases from V and 4 from J, leaving 14 bases between them. CDR1 and CDR2 (germline): SEHNR, FQNEAQ (reference sequence). General study findings and limits: Shrinking CD4+ clones resided mostly in CM and EM, and CD8+ ones in EMRA.

This receptor was obtained from a man aged 18 to 30 who had mild COVID-19 (a few samples of this study predate the infection). Cell type and time point are not known. The sequenced sample consisted of PBMCs or a T cell subset sorted from them (not recorded which). This chain connects TRBV7-9 to TRBJ1-1; no firm D call. The CDR3: CASSPGPISTEAFF. Here the CDR3 DNA reads TGTGCCAGCAGCCCCGGACCGATTAGCACTGAAGCTTTCTTT. The full variable domain, completed using reference TRBV7-9 and TRBJ1-1, is DTGVSQNPRHKITKRGQNVTFRCDPISEHNRLYWYRQTLGQGPEFLTYFQNEAQLEKSRLLSDRFSAERPKGSFSTLEIQRTEQGDSAMYLCASSPGPISTEAFFGQGTRLTVV.